The source of this TCR beta chain is a study of T cell responses to AZD1222 COVID-19 vaccine. Study observations and caveats: Clonal diversity may have been underestimated, and the donors were mostly white British, with more females than males. With dominance at 160-218 and 743-854, vaccine-associated CD4 TCRs spanned spike.

Germline CDR1 SNHLY, CDR2 FYNNEI. Trimming took off 5 bases at V and 0 bases at J, with 12 bases between the two ends. CDR3 size: 15 residues. The table came from immunoSEQ multiplex PCR; TCRdb's copy has only in-frame clones and leaves some out. This table has about 54,000 clones, roughly 90% appearing once. As for this clone: Its specificity is unknown.

The receptor was derived from an adult in good health. The specimen comprised peripheral blood, sampled on day 0 of AZD1222 vaccination. The chain links TRBV2 to TRBJ2-3, with TRBD1 as a possible D gene (5 bases). For the CDR3, the DNA is TGTGCCAGCAGTCGACAGAGCACTAGCACAGATACGCAGTATTTT. It specifies CASSRQSTSTDTQYF.